Listed below are T cell receptor beta chains from one sample, sequenced in a study of cytomegalovirus exposure and HLA in healthy donors. The data were produced by immunoSEQ multiplex PCR, yet TCRdb's version contains in-frame clones alone and is incomplete. In the table there are about 89,000 clones, under 85% of which are singletons. The sequencing sample was made of PBMCs. The receptors shown here come from a male donor in good health and CMV-seronegative. The conserved cysteine and the conserved F or W are not part of the CDR3 here.

cdr3_length: 14
v_call: TRBV7-2
j_call: TRBJ2-1
cdr3_aa: ASSPAGGTGGNEQF

cdr3_length: 12
v_call: TRBV14
j_call: TRBJ2-1
cdr3_aa: ASSRTSGRGEQF

cdr3_length: 13
v_call: TRBV7-2
j_call: TRBJ1-2
cdr3_aa: ASSLGVTGTYGYT

cdr3_length: 11
v_call: TRBV6-1
j_call: TRBJ2-7
cdr3_aa: ASSVTVRYEQY

cdr3_length: 11
v_call: TRBV9
j_call: TRBJ1-1
cdr3_aa: ASSGTENTEAF

cdr3_length: 14
v_call: TRBV7-2
j_call: TRBJ1-5
cdr3_aa: ASSLGGVRGGQPQH

cdr3_length: 10
v_call: TRBV28
j_call: TRBJ1-1
cdr3_aa: ASRSGAQGTF

cdr3_length: 13
v_call: TRBV11-2
j_call: TRBJ1-2
cdr3_aa: ASSFGQGISNGYT

cdr3_length: 13
v_call: TRBV14
j_call: TRBJ1-2
cdr3_aa: ASSLPSRVASGYT

cdr3_length: 14
v_call: TRBV11-2
j_call: TRBJ2-3
cdr3_aa: ASSLGTNGRADTQY

cdr3_length: 12
v_call: TRBV6-5
j_call: TRBJ1-2
cdr3_aa: ASRPPGQRYGYT

cdr3_length: 11
v_call: TRBV6-6
j_call: TRBJ2-7
cdr3_aa: ASTASGNYEQY

cdr3_length: 12
v_call: TRBV30
j_call: TRBJ1-2
cdr3_aa: AWSVWCSDYGYT

cdr3_length: 14
v_call: TRBV12-1
j_call: TRBJ1-2
cdr3_aa: ASSPPSGDFDYGYT

cdr3_length: 12
v_call: TRBV6-6
j_call: TRBJ2-5
cdr3_aa: ASSPRTGQETQY

cdr3_length: 12
v_call: TRBV14
j_call: TRBJ2-2
cdr3_aa: ASSQDSRAGELF

cdr3_length: 9
v_call: TRBV28
j_call: TRBJ1-2
cdr3_aa: ASSSVYGYT

cdr3_length: 17
v_call: TRBV4-3
j_call: TRBJ2-2
cdr3_aa: ASSQEDGSGQGNTGELF

cdr3_length: 18
v_call: TRBV13
j_call: TRBJ2-1
cdr3_aa: ASSFAFSVRGLRQANEQF

cdr3_length: 12
v_call: TRBV5-4
j_call: TRBJ2-2
cdr3_aa: ASSFKGGTGELF

cdr3_length: 13
v_call: TRBV7-9
j_call: TRBJ2-7
cdr3_aa: ASSLLQDRGAEQY

cdr3_length: 13
v_call: TRBV25-1
j_call: TRBJ2-2
cdr3_aa: ASSEGDRDTGELF

cdr3_length: 10
v_call: TRBV11-2
j_call: TRBJ1-2
cdr3_aa: ASSLEYYGYT

cdr3_length: 16
v_call: TRBV5-1
j_call: TRBJ2-2
cdr3_aa: ASEYHGLAGGLPGELF

cdr3_length: 15
v_call: TRBV4-3
j_call: TRBJ2-7
cdr3_aa: ASSQDGTSGSPYEQY

cdr3_length: 13
v_call: TRBV6-5
j_call: TRBJ1-1
cdr3_aa: ASSRRQGRNTEAF

cdr3_length: 11
v_call: TRBV4-1
j_call: TRBJ2-5
cdr3_aa: ASSQLGQETQY

cdr3_length: 14
v_call: TRBV5-1
j_call: TRBJ2-3
cdr3_aa: ASSLGASGGAGTQY

cdr3_length: 11
v_call: TRBV7-2
j_call: TRBJ1-5
cdr3_aa: ASSTSGNQPQH

cdr3_length: 12
v_call: TRBV5-6
j_call: TRBJ1-1
cdr3_aa: ASSWGRGASEAF

cdr3_length: 12
v_call: TRBV18
j_call: TRBJ1-2
cdr3_aa: ASSPQGLNYGYT

cdr3_length: 9
v_call: TRBV30
j_call: TRBJ2-5
cdr3_aa: ALTGIETQY

cdr3_length: 11
v_call: TRBV19
j_call: TRBJ1-4
cdr3_aa: ASSIPGQGKLF

cdr3_length: 14
v_call: TRBV28
j_call: TRBJ2-2
cdr3_aa: ASSYGGGALVGELF

cdr3_length: 15
v_call: TRBV18
j_call: TRBJ2-1
cdr3_aa: ASSPQSSGQGGNEQF

cdr3_length: 11
v_call: TRBV19
j_call: TRBJ1-6
cdr3_aa: ATSVAYNSPLH

cdr3_length: 14
v_call: TRBV5-1
j_call: TRBJ2-3
cdr3_aa: ASRNQAGGSTDTQY

cdr3_length: 13
v_call: TRBV28
j_call: TRBJ1-5
cdr3_aa: ASSPPAGPNQPQH

cdr3_length: 13
v_call: TRBV19
j_call: TRBJ2-1
cdr3_aa: ASSIGGLPPNEQF

cdr3_length: 18
v_call: TRBV7-6
j_call: TRBJ2-1
cdr3_aa: ASSLVARVVTPSSYNEQF

cdr3_length: 13
v_call: TRBV6-6
j_call: TRBJ2-7
cdr3_aa: ASSPMGGPAYEQY

cdr3_length: 16
v_call: TRBV5-5
j_call: TRBJ2-7
cdr3_aa: ASSLGVIRGVGAYEQY